The 9 T cell receptor beta chains below come from one sample, sequenced in a study of shared clonotypes between healthy human individuals (dated by TCRdb to between 2020 and 2021). Libraries came from the immunoSEQ multiplex PCR assay. Imported from immuneACCESS, the table was reduced by TCRdb to in-frame sequences with V and J called. These copies leave out some clones; in studies compared against another copy, an unresolved V gene accounts for under half, and the cause of the remainder is not known. The sample table contains some 2,000,000 clones; only one count was recorded for roughly 96% of them. The ten largest clones represent 0.13% of the sample. The sample consisted of naive CD4+ T cells sorted from blood. Reading the label with the study, this specimen's cell subset or site is: CD45RA+ positively selected. Receptors originate from a man aged 18-30 years in good health.

The chain is built from TRBV29-1 and TRBJ2-2; D may be TRBD1 (6 bases). The CDR3 has 15 residues. V shed 6 bases and J shed 1 base, with 15 bases lying between them. Germline CDR1 and CDR2: SQVTM and ANQGSEA. CDR3 region: CSVGPGTRNTGELFF. In nucleotides, the CDR3 is TGCAGCGTCGGGCCCGGGACACGGAACACCGGGGAGCTGTTTTTT.

This clone was detected only once. The chain uses TRBV27 and TRBJ1-2, with TRBD1 as a possible D gene (5 bases). The CDR3 runs to 13 residues. V gave up 7 bases and J gave up 3 bases, with 12 bases separating them. Germline-derived CDR1 and CDR2 are MNHEY and SMNVEV (reference sequence). The CDR3 spells CASKRMGHYGYTF. The CDR3 nucleotides read TGTGCCAGCAAAAGGATGGGGCACTATGGCTACACCTTC.

This chain links TRBV4-2 with TRBJ1-5; D unclear. Germline V gene data show CDR1 as LGHNA and CDR2 as YNFKEQ. V was shortened by 0 bases and J by 0 bases, with 9 bases between the two germline ends. The CDR3 contains 16 residues. The CDR3 is CASSQEGANSNQPQHF. The CDR3 DNA follows: TGTGCCAGCAGCCAAGAGGGCGCTAATAGCAATCAGCCCCAGCATTTT.

CDR3 DNA sequence: TGTGCCATCCGACAGGGGGCGACTGAAGCTTTCTTT. It encodes CAIRQGATEAFF. The V gene is TRBV6-1, the J gene TRBJ1-1; 10 bases align to TRBD1. J gave up 5 bases and V 10 bases, and 4 bases lay outside the gene matches. This CDR3 has 12 residues. Germline CDR1 reads MNHNS; CDR2 reads SASEGT.

This chain links TRBV11-3 with TRBJ2-3; TRBD2 matches at 10 bases. The V gene's germline CDR1 is SGHNT and CDR2 YENEEA. The CDR3 runs 17 residues. Losses at the gene ends were 2 bases for V and 2 bases for J; bases not matched to a gene: 7. This CDR3 is CASSLRSSGGHTDTQYF. CDR3 sequence (DNA): TGTGCCAGCAGCTTACGTAGTAGCGGGGGGCACACAGATACGCAGTATTTT. Full variable domain (remainder filled in from reference TRBV11-3 and TRBJ2-3): EAGVVQSPRYKIIEKKQPVAFWCNPISGHNTLYWYLQNLGQGPELLIRYENEEAVDDSQLPKDRFSAERLKGVDSTLKIQPAELGDSAVYLCASSLRSSGGHTDTQYFGPGTRLTVL.

As concerns this clone: The same CDR3 arises from other DNA sequences in this sample as well. The chain recombines TRBV7-9 with TRBJ2-1, with TRBD2 matching 10 bases. The germline CDR1 and CDR2 sequences are SEHNR and FQNEAQ (reference sequence). V lost 5 bases to trimming and J lost 4 bases; unmatched junction nucleotides: 5. There are 15 residues in the CDR3. The CDR3 nucleotides read TGTGCCAGCAGCCCTAGCGGGAGTTCTTACAATGAGCAGTTCTTC. Translated: CASSPSGSSYNEQFF.

The chain employs TRBV4-1 and TRBJ1-1; D uncertain. CDR1 and CDR2 from the germline V gene are MGHRA and YSYEKL. Trimming removed 0 bases at V and 1 base at J, with 12 bases between. The CDR3 length is 16 residues. This CDR3 reads CASSQDMGAGNTEAFF. The CDR3 DNA reads as TGCGCCAGCAGCCAAGATATGGGAGCGGGGAACACTGAAGCTTTCTTT.

This clone was detected only once. V is TRBV9 and J is TRBJ2-2, with 13 bases fitting TRBD2. The CDR3 is 17 residues long. Germline V CDR1 and CDR2: SGDLS, YYNGEE. Trimming removed 4 bases from V and 7 bases from J; junction bases left unmatched: 10. CDR3 region: CASSPPAGTSGIGELFF. For the CDR3, the DNA is TGTGCCAGCAGCCCACCGGCGGGGACTAGCGGGATCGGGGAGCTGTTTTTT.

As to this clone: The same CDR3 also results from other DNA sequences found in this sample. This chain joins TRBV6-5 and TRBJ2-3; possibly TRBD2 for D (7 bases). CDR3 size: 13 residues. Trimming shortened V by 8 bases and J by 0 bases, and 9 bases separated the two germline ends. Germline values: CDR1 MNHEY, CDR2 SVGAGI. Here the CDR3 reads CASRGASTDTQYF. DNA of the CDR3: TGTGCCAGCCGGGGGGCAAGCACAGATACGCAGTATTTT.